The next 26 T cell receptor beta chains were all read from a single sample in a study of blood T cell repertoires in COVID-19. Here immunoSEQ multiplex PCR was the method, and the copy in TCRdb shows in-frame clones only, minus some. The table records about 50,000 clones, about nine tenths of them present only once. The sample comprised peripheral blood. Receptor source: a human donor in a cohort sampled during active COVID-19.

This chain links TRBV25-1 with TRBJ2-5, with D possibly being TRBD2 (5 bases). V lost 6 bases and J 5 bases, leaving 13 bases between the germline ends. The CDR3 contains 13 residues. Germline-derived CDR1 and CDR2 are MGHDK and SYGVNS. CDR3 in DNA: TGTGCCAGCAGAGAAATAGCGATGGAGACCCAGTACTTC. Protein sequence: CASREIAMETQYF.

V is TRBV30 and J is TRBJ1-5, with D tentatively TRBD1 (5 bases). V lost 2 bases, J lost 5 bases, and 10 bases lay in between. Germline loops: CDR1 GTSNPN, CDR2 SVGIG (reference sequence). The CDR3 extends over 13 amino acids. CDR3 sequence reads: CAWSLGGDQPQHF. The CDR3 coding sequence is TGTGCCTGGAGTTTGGGGGGGGATCAGCCCCAGCATTTT.

The rearrangement uses TRBV6-5 and TRBJ2-3; TRBD2 matches at 11 bases. The CDR3 runs to 15 residues. CDR1 and CDR2 from the germline V gene are MNHEY and SVGAGI. The V gene end was trimmed by 6 bases and the J gene end by 4 bases; junction bases not matched to a gene: 6. CDR3 protein: CASSPLAGVPDTQYF. CDR3 coding DNA: TGTGCCAGCAGCCCACTAGCGGGAGTCCCAGATACGCAGTATTTT.

The rearrangement links TRBV28 to TRBJ1-2; D is ambiguous. CDR1 is MDHEN, CDR2 SYDVKM, per germline. CDR3 length equals 13 residues. V was trimmed by 2 bases and J by 5 bases, leaving 9 bases between them. CDR3 sequence reads: CASSLQKEYGYTF. The CDR3 bases are TGTGCCAGCAGTTTACAAAAAGAGTATGGCTACACCTTC.

This chain links TRBV13 with TRBJ2-7; TRBD2 matches 8 bases. Germline trimming cut 5 bases from V and 3 bases from J; bases unmatched to any gene: 3. This CDR3 has 13 amino acids. CDR1 is PRHDT and CDR2 is FYEKMQ in the germline V gene (reference sequence). CDR3 nucleotide sequence: TGTGCCAGCAGCGTTCTAGCGGGCTACGAGCAGTACTTC. Its translation is CASSVLAGYEQYF.

V is TRBV9 and J is TRBJ2-6; the D gene is possibly TRBD1 (6 bases). Trimming shortened V by 6 bases and J by 1 base, and 14 bases separated the two germline ends. Germline V gives CDR1 SGDLS, CDR2 YYNGEE. The CDR3 extends over 16 amino acids. In DNA, the CDR3 is TGTGCCAGCACGGGGACACCAGTGTCTGGGGCCAACGTCCTGACTTTC. It translates to CASTGTPVSGANVLTF. The full variable domain, with the rest looked up from reference TRBV9 and TRBJ2-6, is DSGVTQTPKHLITATGQRVTLRCSPRSGDLSVYWYQQSLDQGLQFLIQYYNGEERAKGNILERFSAQQFPDLHSELNLSSLELGDSALYFCASTGTPVSGANVLTFGAGSRLTVL.

The V call is TRBV21-1, the J call TRBJ1-1; TRBD1 reflects the table's D call only, with no check against the DNA. TRBV21-1 is deemed a pseudogene. This CDR3 spans 14 amino acids. CDR3 sequence reads: CASTIDRVGTEAFF. CDR3 DNA: TGTGCCAGCACCATAGACAGGGTTGGGACTGAAGCTTTCTTT.

The chain employs TRBV30 and TRBJ2-6; tentative D call: TRBD1 (6 bases). Germline lookup yields CDR1 GTSNPN and CDR2 SVGIG (reference sequence). V was trimmed by 3 bases and J by 0 bases, leaving 9 bases between them. The CDR3 contains 15 residues. The CDR3 here is CAWRRGGSGANVLTF. The CDR3 DNA is TGTGCCTGGAGACGAGGGGGCTCTGGGGCCAACGTCCTGACTTTC.

The rearrangement uses TRBV5-8 and TRBJ2-7; TRBD1 is a possible D gene (5 bases). Germline assignment: CDR1 SGHTS and CDR2 YDEGEE. The CDR3 runs 13 residues. The ends were cut back, 2 bases at V and 1 base at J, with 7 bases in the middle. The CDR3 protein is CASSFPGSYEQYF. As DNA, the CDR3 is TGTGCCAGCAGCTTCCCAGGGTCCTACGAGCAGTACTTC.

The chain links TRBV7-9 to TRBJ2-2, with 8 bases that match TRBD2. The CDR3 extends over 16 amino acids. Germline CDR1 reads SEHNR; CDR2 reads FQNEAQ (reference sequence). The ends lost 5 bases at V and 6 bases at J; junction bases unmatched: 11. The CDR3 loop reads CASSPRPGLGAGELFF. The CDR3 DNA reads as TGTGCCAGCAGCCCTCGGCCGGGACTAGGGGCCGGGGAGCTGTTTTTT.

V usage is TRBV2 and J usage is TRBJ2-2; 12 bases are shared with TRBD2. The junction had 5 bases not matched to a gene; V was cut back by 4 bases and J by 5 bases. This CDR3 comprises 16 residues. Germline CDR1 reads SNHLY; CDR2 reads FYNNEI. The CDR3 region has the DNA TGTGCCAGCAGTGTGAGACTAGCGGGAGATACCGGGGAGCTGTTTTTT. Translated: CASSVRLAGDTGELFF.

The chain recombines TRBV30 with TRBJ2-2, with 9 bases that match TRBD1. The V gene end was trimmed by 5 bases and the J gene end by 0 bases; junction bases not matched to a gene: 7. The CDR3 is made up of 16 amino acids. CDR1 and CDR2 from the germline V gene are GTSNPN and SVGIG (reference sequence). CDR3 amino acids: CAWDRGATPNTGELFF. The CDR3 nucleotides read TGTGCCTGGGACAGGGGGGCGACCCCGAACACCGGGGAGCTGTTTTTT.

The rearrangement uses TRBV7-9 and TRBJ1-4; D is possibly TRBD1 (6 bases). CDR1 and CDR2 from the germline V gene are SEHNR and FQNEAQ (reference sequence). This CDR3 has 16 amino acids. V dropped 5 bases and J dropped 4 bases, with 17 bases sitting between them. CDR3 nucleotide sequence: TGTGCCAGCAGCCCCGCGGCAGGACAGCTTAATGAAAAACTGTTTTTT. It yields the protein CASSPAAGQLNEKLFF.

This rearrangement joins TRBV12-3 or TRBV12-4 to TRBJ2-1; D is possibly TRBD2 (6 bases). The ends were cut back, 7 bases at V and 9 bases at J, with 7 bases in the middle. The CDR3 contains 10 residues. The CDR3, as DNA: TGTGCCAGCATGGGGGGTGAGCAGTTCTTC. Translated, it gives CASMGGEQFF.

The chain employs TRBV27 and TRBJ2-5, with D perhaps TRBD2 (6 bases). Germline values: CDR1 MNHEY, CDR2 SMNVEV (reference sequence). The CDR3 consists of 18 residues. Trimming removed 0 bases from V and 5 bases from J, with 22 bases in between. CDR3 nucleotides: TGTGCCAGCAGTTTATCGGAGGGTAAGTGGGACGGTAATGAGACCCAGTACTTC. Translation gives CASSLSEGKWDGNETQYF.

The V and J genes are TRBV11-1 and TRBJ1-2, with unresolved D. V was trimmed by 0 bases and J by 4 bases, leaving 6 bases between them. Germline CDR1 reads SGHAT; CDR2 reads FQDESV (reference sequence). There are 13 residues in the CDR3. This CDR3 is CASSLASGYGYTF. Written as DNA, the CDR3 is TGTGCCAGCAGCTTAGCGTCGGGCTATGGCTACACCTTC.

The J gene is TRBJ2-7, the V gene TRBV6-6; D is perhaps TRBD2 (6 bases). CDR3 length: 15 amino acids. Trimming took 2 bases from V and 3 from J, leaving 14 bases between them. From germline, CDR1 is MNHNY and CDR2 SVGAGI (reference sequence). The CDR3 reads CASSYLRGNSYEQYF. The CDR3 coding sequence is TGTGCCAGCAGTTACCTTCGGGGGAACAGCTACGAGCAGTACTTC.

This chain links TRBV19 with TRBJ1-1; a weak D match, TRBD1 (5 bases). The CDR3 spans 12 residues. The germline V and J ends were trimmed by 6 bases and 4 bases, with 9 bases remaining between them. CDR1 and CDR2 from the germline V gene are LNHDA and SQIVND (reference sequence). The CDR3 coding sequence is TGTGCCAGTAGACCAGGGCCCACTGAAGCTTTCTTT. The encoded protein is CASRPGPTEAFF.

J is TRBJ2-7 and V is TRBV19; 8 nucleotides align to TRBD2. Germline CDR1 is LNHDA and CDR2 is SQIVND (reference sequence). CDR3 length equals 16 residues. The J segment lost 1 base and the V segment lost 5 bases, leaving 10 bases of the junction unmatched. The CDR3 coding sequence is TGTGCCAGTAGTCGGGGGGGTTCGGGTGGTTCCTACGAGCAGTACTTC. It is translated as CASSRGGSGGSYEQYF.

This clone appeared a single time. V is TRBV6-1 and J is TRBJ2-7, with 11 bases lining up with TRBD1. CDR1 is MNHNS, CDR2 SASEGT, per germline. J lost 3 bases, V lost 2 bases, and 3 bases had no gene match. The CDR3 spans 15 residues. The CDR3 is CASSESGTGGYEQYF. As DNA, the CDR3 is TGTGCCAGCAGTGAATCCGGGACAGGGGGCTACGAGCAGTACTTC.

CDR3 bases: TGTGCCAGCAAGGGAACCAGGACTGGGGAGCTGTTTTTT. Its protein is CASKGTRTGELFF. J is TRBJ2-2 and V is TRBV12-3 or TRBV12-4; a weak D match, TRBD2 (5 bases). Trimming removed 7 bases at V and 8 bases at J, with 14 bases between. CDR3 length: 13 residues.

The gene calls are TRBV10-3 and TRBJ2-7; D perhaps matches TRBD1 (5 bases). The CDR3 covers 15 residues. Per the germline V gene, CDR1 is ENHRY and CDR2 is SYGVKD. Trimming stripped 3 bases from V and 0 bases from J, with 12 bases between. The CDR3 here is CAISDSEQASYEQYF. The DNA for the CDR3 is TGTGCCATCAGTGATTCGGAACAGGCCTCCTACGAGCAGTACTTC.

This clone was counted once. V usage is TRBV30 and J usage is TRBJ2-7; TRBD1 matches 10 bases. The germline V gene encodes CDR1 GTSNPN and CDR2 SVGIG (reference sequence). There are 12 residues in the CDR3. The V gene end was trimmed by 7 bases and the J gene end by 7 bases; junction bases not matched to a gene: 7. The CDR3 nucleotides are TGTGCCTTACGACAGGGGGCGCGAGAGCAGTACTTC. Translated: CALRQGAREQYF.

This chain uses TRBV28 with TRBJ2-7; possible D gene TRBD2, 5 bases. Per the germline V gene, CDR1 is MDHEN and CDR2 is SYDVKM. This CDR3 contains 16 residues. V lost 1 base and J lost 0, with 13 bases in between. CDR3 DNA sequence: TGTGCCAGCAGTTTATTGACCCGCGGACTCTCCTACGAGCAGTACTTC. Protein: CASSLLTRGLSYEQYF. Supplemented by reference TRBV28 and TRBJ2-7, the full variable domain reads DVKVTQSSRYLVKRTGEKVFLECVQDMDHENMFWYRQDPGLGLRLIYFSYDVKMKEKGDIPEGYSVSREKKERFSLILESASTNQTSMYLCASSLLTRGLSYEQYFGPGTRLTVT.

CDR3 sequence (DNA): TGTGCCAGCAGTTCCCTAGGGGGGGCCTACGAGCAGTACGTC. As protein: CASSSLGGAYEQYV. The rearrangement links TRBV6-2 or TRBV6-3 to TRBJ2-7, with a tentative D call TRBD2 (7 bases). V dropped 4 bases and J dropped 2 bases, with 12 bases sitting between them. The CDR3 totals 14 residues. The germline V gene has CDR1 MNHEY and CDR2 SVGEGT.

The V and J genes are TRBV25-1 and TRBJ1-2; 10 bases map to TRBD1. Per germline, CDR1 MGHDK and CDR2 SYGVNS. V trimming: 5 bases; J trimming: 7 bases; junction bases outside the gene matches: 7. This CDR3 comprises 14 residues. In DNA form, the CDR3 reads TGTGCCAGCAGTTCTCGACAGGGGGCCGGTGGCTACACCTTC. Encoded protein: CASSSRQGAGGYTF.